What follows is one TCR beta chain and its context. Its target is not known. The CDR3 sequence is 14 residues long. Trimming took off 6 bases at V and 0 bases at J, with 6 bases between the two ends. Germline loops: CDR1 LGHNT, CDR2 FRNRAP. This sample is drawn from a study of cytomegalovirus exposure and HLA in healthy donors. General study points: Many donors carried some public TCRs, although rarity characterized most TCR sequences.

Use of 60 Vbeta and 13 Jbeta primers characterized the PCR. TCRdb's table, derived via immunoSEQ multiplex PCR, lists solely in-frame clones and lacks some. The sample consists of 100,000 or so clones, around four fifths of them appearing once. The chain recombines TRBV12-5 with TRBJ1-6; no clear D gene. This clonotype was sampled from a man aged 25 to 40 in good health and CMV-seropositive. Sequencing used PBMCs. Here the CDR3 reads CASGPSSYNSPLHF. The CDR3 bases are TGTGCTAGTGGCCCCAGCTCCTATAATTCACCCCTCCACTTT.